This T cell receptor beta chain emerged from a study of CXCR3-negative and CXCR3-positive naive CD8 T cells. Points from the study as a whole: TRB CDR3 properties were used to infer TCR strength, and surface CD5 was comparable between naive subsets. Comparably high diversity was seen in both naive subsets, and much lower diversity in memory CD8+ cells.

A note on this clonotype: Its antigen is currently unknown.

Libraries of TRB cDNA were made by 5' RACE and carried UMIs. TCRdb re-called the 5' RACE reads; one entry per CDR3 protein, DNA not given. This sample contains under 55,000 distinct CDR3 sequences. Germline CDR1 is SEHNR and CDR2 is FQNEAQ (reference sequence). The CDR3 is made up of 12 amino acids. The chain combines TRBV7-9 with TRBJ2-7; TCRdb's D gene call, TRBD1, goes unchecked for lack of DNA. This TCR was recovered from a human donor in good health. Some clones in this sample may be carry-over from other donors' samples. The source material was memory CD8+ T cells from blood. CDR3 protein: CASSPRDPWQYF.